This TCR beta chain came from a study of PD-L1 blockade in urothelial cancer. Study in general: Patients had undergone 0 to 3 prior chemotherapy regimens.

The data were produced by immunoSEQ multiplex PCR, yet TCRdb's version contains in-frame clones alone and is incomplete. The table includes tens of thousands of clones, 75% to 90% detected once. Trimming cost V 5 bases and J 4 bases, with 12 bases left between them. CDR1 and CDR2 (germline): SGHTA, FQGNSA. The CDR3 is 14 amino acids. Broader study findings: Enhanced expansion of tumor-associated blood clones at 3 weeks characterized durable-benefit patients.

Concerning this clone: What it recognizes is unknown.

The V call is TRBV7-2, the J call TRBJ1-5; D possibly corresponds to TRBD1 (5 bases). The sequenced sample was PBMCs, obtained around atezolizumab (anti-PD-L1) treatment. The sequence was obtained from a man in his fifties with urothelial cancer. This chain's CDR3 is CASSQVGGNQPQHF. The DNA of the CDR3 is TGTGCCAGCAGCCAGGTGGGGGGGAATCAGCCCCAGCATTTT.